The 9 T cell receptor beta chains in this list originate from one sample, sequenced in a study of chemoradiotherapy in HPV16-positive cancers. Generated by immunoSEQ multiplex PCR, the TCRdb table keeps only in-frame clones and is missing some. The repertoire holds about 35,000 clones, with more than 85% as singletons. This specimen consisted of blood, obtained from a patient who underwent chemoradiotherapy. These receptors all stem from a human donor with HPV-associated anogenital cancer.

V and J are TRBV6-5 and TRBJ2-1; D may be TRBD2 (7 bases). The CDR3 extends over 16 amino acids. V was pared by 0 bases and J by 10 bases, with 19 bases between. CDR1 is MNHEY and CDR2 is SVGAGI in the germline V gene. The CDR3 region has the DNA TGTGCCAGCAGTTACTCTCAAACCCCGGGGGGCGGGGAGCAGTTCTTC. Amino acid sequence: CASSYSQTPGGGEQFF.

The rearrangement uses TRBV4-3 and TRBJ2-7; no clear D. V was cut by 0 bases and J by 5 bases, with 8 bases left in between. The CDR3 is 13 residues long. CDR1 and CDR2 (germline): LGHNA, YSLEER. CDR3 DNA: TGCGCCAGCAGCCAAGATCTTCTGGACGAGCAGTACTTC. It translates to CASSQDLLDEQYF.

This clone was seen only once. The CDR3 region has the DNA TGTGCCAGCAGCTTATGGGAGGACACTGAAGCTTTCTTT. It yields the protein CASSLWEDTEAFF. The J gene is TRBJ1-1, the V gene TRBV7-9; D unclear. Germline lookup yields CDR1 SEHNR and CDR2 FQNEAQ (reference sequence). The V end was cut by 2 bases, the J end by 3 bases, with 7 bases between. CDR3 length: 13 amino acids.

The DNA for the CDR3 is TGTGCCAGCAGCCCCCGCGGAGCTGCGAACACTGAAGCTTTCTTT. Protein product: CASSPRGAANTEAFF. The V call is TRBV14, the J call TRBJ1-1; unclear D gene. Per germline, CDR1 SGHDN and CDR2 FVKESK. V was shortened by 4 bases and J by 1 base, with 13 bases between the two germline ends. The CDR3 runs 15 residues. The full variable domain, in which reference TRBV14 and TRBJ1-1 provide the parts outside the CDR3, is EAGVTQFPSHSVIEKGQTVTLRCDPISGHDNLYWYRRVMGKEIKFLLHFVKESKQDESGMPNNRFLAERTGGTYSTLKVQPAELEDSGVYFCASSPRGAANTEAFFGQGTRLTVV.

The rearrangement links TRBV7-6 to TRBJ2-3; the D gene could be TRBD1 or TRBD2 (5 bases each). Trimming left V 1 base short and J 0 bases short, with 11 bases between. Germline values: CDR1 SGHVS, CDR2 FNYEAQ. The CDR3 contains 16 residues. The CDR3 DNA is TGTGCCAGCAGCTTAGATACGGGACGTAGCACAGATACGCAGTATTTT. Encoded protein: CASSLDTGRSTDTQYF.

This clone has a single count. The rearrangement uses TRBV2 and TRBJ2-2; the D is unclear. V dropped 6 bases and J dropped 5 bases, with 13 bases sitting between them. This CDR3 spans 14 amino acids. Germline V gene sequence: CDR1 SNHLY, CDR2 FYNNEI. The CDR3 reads CASRPRVLTGELFF. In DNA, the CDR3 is TGTGCCAGCAGACCCCGGGTGTTGACCGGGGAGCTGTTTTTT.

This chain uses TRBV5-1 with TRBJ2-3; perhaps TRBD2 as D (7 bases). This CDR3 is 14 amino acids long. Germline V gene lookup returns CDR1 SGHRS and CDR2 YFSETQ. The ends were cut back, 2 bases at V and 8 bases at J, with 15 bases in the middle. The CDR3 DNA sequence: TGCGCCAGCAGCTTAGGGTCAGGGGAGGGTACGCAGTATTTT. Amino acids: CASSLGSGEGTQYF.

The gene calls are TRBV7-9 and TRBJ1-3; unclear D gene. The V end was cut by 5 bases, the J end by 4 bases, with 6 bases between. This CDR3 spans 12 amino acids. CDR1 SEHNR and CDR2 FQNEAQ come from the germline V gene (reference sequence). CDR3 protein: CASSAGGNTIYF. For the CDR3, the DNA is TGTGCCAGCAGCGCGGGAGGAAACACCATATATTTT. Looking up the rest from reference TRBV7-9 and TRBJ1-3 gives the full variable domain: DTGVSQNPRHKITKRGQNVTFRCDPISEHNRLYWYRQTLGQGPEFLTYFQNEAQLEKSRLLSDRFSAERPKGSFSTLEIQRTEQGDSAMYLCASSAGGNTIYFGEGSWLTVV.

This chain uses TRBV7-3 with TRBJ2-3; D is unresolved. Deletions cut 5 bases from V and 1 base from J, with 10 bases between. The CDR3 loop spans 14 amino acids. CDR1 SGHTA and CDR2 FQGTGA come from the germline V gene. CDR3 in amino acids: CASSPVFGTDTQYF. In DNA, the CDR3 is TGTGCCAGCAGCCCAGTCTTCGGCACAGATACGCAGTATTTT.